What follows describes a single T cell receptor beta chain. Which antigen it targets is not known. Base-call qualities are not available, and no considerably larger clone is one nucleotide away. Library generation was performed with the immunoSEQ multiplex PCR assay. For the multiplex PCR, a mixture combining 60 forward primers for TCR Vbeta segments and 13 reverse primers for TCR Jbeta segments was used. Amplification of the CDR3 region of rearranged TCR beta genes was performed with a multiplex PCR assay on genomic DNA. The Illumina HiSeq System was used to sequence the amplified TCR beta libraries as 87-base-pair reads. The authors' analysis ran thus. Across the 600 to 700 repertoires, a later analysis counted 78 million or so unique TCR beta chains, some 11 million of which were shared by at least two donors. A nearest-neighbor algorithm error-corrected the raw reads and collapsed the reads into unique sequences, merging closely related sequences to remove PCR and sequencing errors. CDR3 sequences were aligned to IMGT reference sequences to assign V, D and J gene segments. For a sequence to be retained, a match of at least six nucleotides to both a V gene segment and a J gene segment was required. A rearrangement counted as productive if the CDR3 had no stop codons and remained in frame with V and J, and every other rearrangement counted as non-productive. CDR3 was defined according to IMGT convention as the region running from the second conserved V-encoded cysteine to the conserved J-encoded phenylalanine. In an earlier analysis of 500 to 650 of the donors, sequences lacking an unambiguous match to a single V gene segment were excluded. An earlier analysis of some 610 of the donors called V segments functional above 56.7% productive rearrangements and segregating when the between-donor standard deviation exceeded 5%. To diagnose cytomegalovirus status from the catalog of TCR beta chain sequences, a statistical classification framework was built. In a later analysis, TCR nucleotide sequences were compared against IMGT/GENE-DB human TR gene sequences so that V and J genes could be assigned. A later analysis assigned CDR3 sequences and most-parsimonious VDJ recombination scenarios with the TCRdist pipeline. In a later analysis, each TCR beta chain was defined by its CDR3 amino acid sequence together with its V-gene family, and reads without a unique V-gene family were excluded. As a way to deal with suspected cross-contamination and a sequencing artifact, a later analysis dropped nearly 600 nucleotide sequences that were highly shared and had low generation probability. In a later analysis, a clonal expansion index was calculated for each public chain from normalized within-repertoire ranks of inferred template counts. Generation probabilities in a later analysis came from a VDJ recombination model fitted to out-of-frame rearrangements, and those results were checked against IGoR. In a later analysis, TCR-TCR, TCR-HLA and TCR-CMV co-occurrence was scored with hypergeometric tests, and a repertoire-size bias correction was applied to TCR pairs. To estimate false discovery rates, a later analysis permuted the HLA or CMV assignments 20 times. A later analysis grouped co-occurring TCRs with DBSCAN, adding TCRdist sequence similarity when clustering within HLA-allele-positive subsets. Repertoires with fewer than 30,000 or more than 120,000 public chains were left out of co-occurrence clustering, as were about five repertoires with anomalous nucleotide sharing. Not all clones reach the TCRdb copy of this immuneACCESS table, which keeps in-frame sequences only. Checked studies attribute under half of the gap to unresolved V genes and leave the rest unexplained. V, J and clone size are those of that table, while D and trimming were read from the DNA. For this sample there are 55,000 to 75,000 clones; around 70% appear just once. The top ten clones comprise over 10% of the sample.

The CDR3 measures 16 amino acids from cysteine to phenylalanine. The only DNA kept is the CDR3, 48 bases in frame from the first base. The junction shows trimming of 3 bases on V and 1 base on J, and the gene matches do not reach 6 bases of it. The germline V gene supplies CDR1 SGHAT and CDR2 FQNNGV. This sample is drawn from a study of cytomegalovirus exposure and HLA in healthy donors (dated by TCRdb to about 2017). Regarding the research as a whole: In an earlier analysis of some 610 of the donors, 250 to 300 Gb of sequence data and 100 million or so unique TCR beta sequences from some 170 million T cells were reported. An earlier analysis of several hundred of the donors applied high-throughput TCR beta sequencing to assess whether each TCR beta V gene segment acted as functional or pseudogenic. An early release that covered some 640 HLA-typed donors contained approximately 300 gigabases of sequencing data and tens of millions of unique TCR sequences. To predict cytomegalovirus infection status, the study combined high-throughput TCR immunosequencing, statistical association of individual TCRs with disease status, and machine learning. The study was designed to test whether signatures of past pathogen exposure could be identified by cataloging public T cell receptors. Both class I and class II loci were covered by HLA typing, at four-digit resolution. The study used immunosequencing to profile the T cell repertoires of approximately 630 subjects and linked those repertoires to cytomegalovirus serostatus. On average, around 230,000 unique TCR beta nucleotide sequences were sequenced per donor among 300 to 500 genotyped donors of the cohort, with roughly a sixth of those sequences being non-productive. Donor age, sex, ethnicity and CMV serostatus were compiled together with the repertoire data. Besides the first cohort of under 700 subjects, a separate validation cohort made up of over 95 different subjects was used. Five DR-DQ haplotypes were handled as single units for association and clustering, since linkage in the cohort was strong. To study patterns of TCR occurrence, a later analysis re-analyzed previously published TCR beta repertoires from several hundred donors and added high-resolution HLA genotyping. The number of donors typed differed by locus, with about 629-630 for A, B, C, DRB1 and DQB1, around 500 for DQA1, over 600 for DPA1, and 472 for DPB1. Of the roughly 430 genotyped donors, approximately 83% fell in the genetic ancestry cluster associated with self-reported Caucasian donors. Every discovery cohort repertoire had been produced on one sequencing platform. Genome-wide SNP genotypes for about 60% of the 666 donors were used in a later genetic analysis, which treated that subset as a discovery cohort. The later analysis used no new phenotypic data to find candidate immune exposures, relying instead on TCR beta sequences and their occurrence across donors.

The cohort comprised 710 or so healthy bone marrow donors. All cohort members were sampled while nominally healthy, although unrecorded immune exposures were likely present. CMV serostatus was recorded as positive for 289 and negative for about 55% of the 666 cohort members, whereas no CMV serostatus was recorded for the donor in question. A peripheral blood sample was collected from each donor, and TCR beta sequencing was performed on peripheral blood mononuclear cells. Genomic DNA was extracted from the blood cell samples with the Qiagen DNeasy Blood Extraction Kit. General conclusions and limits of the study: A later genetic analysis associated a missense DCLRE1C variant with V-gene and J-gene trimming of TCR beta chains, and an independent cohort replicated the association. In the study, 164 TCR beta chains were listed as associated with cytomegalovirus. A later analysis found that most CMV-associated TCR beta chains appeared HLA-restricted, with HLA associations seemingly driven largely by CMV exposure. A further reported finding was that TCR beta sequences accurately predicted the HLA-A and HLA-B alleles for most subjects in the first cohort. When HLA alleles, especially DR and DQ, strongly co-occurred, TCR associations were difficult to assign to individual alleles. Sequencing depth was assumed to be roughly uniform across donors in the presence/absence analyses, though that assumption may not hold. A few of the identified cytomegalovirus-associated TCR beta chains were confirmed in vitro to be specific for cytomegalovirus antigens. The cohort was sequenced for TCR beta chains only, and without alpha or paired-chain data the features that could be detected were limited. The authors suggested that the approach could potentially be generalized to other disease states and immunological phenotypes. According to a later genetic analysis, donors in an Asian-associated ancestry cluster had fewer N-insertions in productive TCRs than the approximately 650-donor mean. Because HLA typing was unavailable for some donors at each locus, only the typed subset was used in association tests. Correlated functional status among segregating V segments might be attributable to linkage disequilibrium, but an unknown experimental factor could not be ruled out. The classifier was reported to diagnose cytomegalovirus status with high specificity and sensitivity in both the original and validation cohorts. The sequencing pipeline was judged likely to have produced a cluster of highly shared sequence variants as a technical artifact. In a later analysis, some 18,000 TCR beta sequences were associated with specific HLA alleles at a false discovery rate of 0.05. The earlier analysis of 587 of the donors excluded fewer than 20 rarely observed V segments, including chromosome 9 orphons, because counts were too low. According to a later analysis, TCR association rates differed among HLA loci, with DRB1 alleles showing the most associated TCRs and HLA-C alleles showing the fewest. The only immune exposure information available for the cohort was CMV serostatus. A later analysis found that HLA-associated TCR beta chains were more clonally expanded and had lower generation probabilities than equally common non-associated chains. Some IMGT-functional V segments, including TRBV6-2 and TRBV6-3, could not be told apart with the 87-base-pair reads, so those segments were excluded. A later analysis reported that several top co-occurrence clusters appeared linked to parvovirus B19, influenza, CMV and Epstein-Barr virus. Most TCR sequences were seen in very few donors, while some public TCRs were found in many individuals. In an earlier analysis of fewer than 750 of the donors, most TCR beta V segments were observed in productive rearrangements about 87% or about 30% of the time, broadly matching IMGT annotations.

This TCR derives from a human donor in good health. The sequence links TRBV11-2 to TRBJ2-3, with TRBD1 identical over 8 junction bases. The specimen sequenced was PBMCs. The DNA is as follows: TGTGCCAGCAGCTTCAGGGGGCGAGGGGGCACAGATACGCAGTATTTT. Its translation reads: CASSFRGRGGTDTQYF.